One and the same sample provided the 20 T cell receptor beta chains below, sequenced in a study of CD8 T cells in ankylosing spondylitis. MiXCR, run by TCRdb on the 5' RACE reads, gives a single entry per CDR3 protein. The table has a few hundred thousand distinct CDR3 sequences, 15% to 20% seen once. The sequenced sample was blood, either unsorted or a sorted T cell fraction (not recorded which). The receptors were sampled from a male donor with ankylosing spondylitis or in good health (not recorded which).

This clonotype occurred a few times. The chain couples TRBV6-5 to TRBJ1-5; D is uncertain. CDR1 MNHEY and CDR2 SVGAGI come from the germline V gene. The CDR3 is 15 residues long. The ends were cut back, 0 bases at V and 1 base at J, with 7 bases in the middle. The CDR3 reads CASSYSPTSNQPQHF. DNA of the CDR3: TGTGCCAGCAGTTACTCCCCCACAAGCAATCAGCCCCAGCATTTT.

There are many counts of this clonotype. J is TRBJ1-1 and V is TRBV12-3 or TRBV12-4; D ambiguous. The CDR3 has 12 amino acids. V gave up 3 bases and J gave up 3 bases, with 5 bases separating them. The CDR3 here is CASSFGDTEAFF. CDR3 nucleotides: TGTGCCAGCAGTTTCGGAGACACTGAAGCTTTCTTT.

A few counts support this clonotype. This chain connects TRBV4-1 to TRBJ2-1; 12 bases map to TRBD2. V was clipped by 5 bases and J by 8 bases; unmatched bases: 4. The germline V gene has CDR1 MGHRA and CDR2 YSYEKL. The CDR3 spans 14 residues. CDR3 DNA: TGCGCCAGCAGCGGCCGGACTAGCGGGGATGAGCAGTTCTTC. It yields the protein CASSGRTSGDEQFF.

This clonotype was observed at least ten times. CDR3 nucleotide sequence: TGTGCCAGCAGCCCTGCGCTAGCTGAAGCCTACGAGCAGTACTTC. Its protein product is CASSPALAEAYEQYF. This chain uses TRBV3-1 with TRBJ2-7; D is perhaps TRBD2 (5 bases). This CDR3 contains 15 residues. The V gene's germline CDR1 is LGHDT and CDR2 YNNKEL (reference sequence). Trimming took off 4 bases at V and 2 bases at J, with 15 bases between the two ends.

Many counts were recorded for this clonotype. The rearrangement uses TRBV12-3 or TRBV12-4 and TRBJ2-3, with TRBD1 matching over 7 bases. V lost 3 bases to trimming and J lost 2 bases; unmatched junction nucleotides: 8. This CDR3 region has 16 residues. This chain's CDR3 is CASSFGKQGVTDTQYF. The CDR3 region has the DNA TGTGCCAGCAGTTTTGGGAAGCAGGGGGTCACAGATACGCAGTATTTT.

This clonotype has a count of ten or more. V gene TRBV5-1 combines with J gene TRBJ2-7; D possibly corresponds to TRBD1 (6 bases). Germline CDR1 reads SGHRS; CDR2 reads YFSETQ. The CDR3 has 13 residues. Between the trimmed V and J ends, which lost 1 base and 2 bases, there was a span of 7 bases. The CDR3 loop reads CASSLTGTYEQYF. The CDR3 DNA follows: TGCGCCAGCAGCTTGACAGGGACCTACGAGCAGTACTTC.

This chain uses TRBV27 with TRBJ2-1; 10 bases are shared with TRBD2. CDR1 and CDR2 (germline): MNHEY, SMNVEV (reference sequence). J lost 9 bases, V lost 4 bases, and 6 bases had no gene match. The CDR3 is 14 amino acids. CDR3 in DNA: TGTGCCAGCAGTTGGTCTAGCGGGAGTGGTGAGCAGTTCTTC. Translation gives CASSWSSGSGEQFF.

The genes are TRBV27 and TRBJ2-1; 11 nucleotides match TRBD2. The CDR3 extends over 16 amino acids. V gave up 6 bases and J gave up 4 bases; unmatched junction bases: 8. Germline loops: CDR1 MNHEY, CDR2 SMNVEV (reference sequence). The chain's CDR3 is CASSFNSGRGYNEQFF. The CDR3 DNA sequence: TGTGCCAGCAGCTTCAATAGCGGGAGGGGGTACAATGAGCAGTTCTTC.

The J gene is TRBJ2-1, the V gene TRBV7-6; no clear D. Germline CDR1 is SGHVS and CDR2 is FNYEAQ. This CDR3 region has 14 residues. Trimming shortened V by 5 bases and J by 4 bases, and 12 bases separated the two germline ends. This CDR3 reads CASSQLDSYNEQFF. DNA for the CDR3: TGTGCCAGCAGCCAACTCGACTCGTACAATGAGCAGTTCTTC.

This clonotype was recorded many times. The chain's CDR3 is CASSTLLAGEGETQYF. CDR3 bases: TGTGCCAGCAGCACCCTACTAGCGGGAGAGGGAGAGACCCAGTACTTC. This rearrangement joins TRBV4-2 to TRBJ2-5, with 11 nucleotides matching TRBD2. This CDR3 is built from 16 residues. The junction had 9 bases not matched to a gene; V was cut back by 5 bases and J by 4 bases. Germline V CDR1 and CDR2: LGHNA, YNFKEQ.

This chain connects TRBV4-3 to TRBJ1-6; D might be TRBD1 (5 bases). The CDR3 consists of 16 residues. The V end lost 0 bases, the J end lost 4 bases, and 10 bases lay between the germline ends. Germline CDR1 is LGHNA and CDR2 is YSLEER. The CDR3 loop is CASSQDRGVYNSPLHF. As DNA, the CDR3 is TGCGCCAGCAGCCAAGATCGGGGGGTATATAATTCACCCCTCCACTTT.

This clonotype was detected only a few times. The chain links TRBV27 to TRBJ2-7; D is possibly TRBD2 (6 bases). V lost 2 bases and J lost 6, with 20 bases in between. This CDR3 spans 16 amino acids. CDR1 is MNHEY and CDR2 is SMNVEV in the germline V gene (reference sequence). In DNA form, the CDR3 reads TGTGCCAGCAGTTTAACAAACCCACCGGGAGCGAGCGAGCAGTACTTC. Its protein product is CASSLTNPPGASEQYF.

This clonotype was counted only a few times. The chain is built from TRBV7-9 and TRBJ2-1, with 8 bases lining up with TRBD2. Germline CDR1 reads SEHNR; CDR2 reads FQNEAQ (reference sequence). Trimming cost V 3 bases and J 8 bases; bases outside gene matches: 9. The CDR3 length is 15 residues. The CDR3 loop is CASSFDSGILYEQFF. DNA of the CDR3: TGTGCCAGCAGCTTCGATAGCGGGATTCTCTATGAGCAGTTCTTC.

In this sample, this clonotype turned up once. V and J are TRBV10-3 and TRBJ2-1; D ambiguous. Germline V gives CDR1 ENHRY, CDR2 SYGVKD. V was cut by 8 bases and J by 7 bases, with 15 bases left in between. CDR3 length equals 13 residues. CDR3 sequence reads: CAILDPSPNEQFF. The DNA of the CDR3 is TGTGCCATCTTGGACCCTTCCCCGAATGAGCAGTTCTTC.

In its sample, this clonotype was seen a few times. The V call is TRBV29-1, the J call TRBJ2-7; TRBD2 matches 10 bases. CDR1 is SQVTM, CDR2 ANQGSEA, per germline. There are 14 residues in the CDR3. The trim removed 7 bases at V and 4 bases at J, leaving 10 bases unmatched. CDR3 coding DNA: TGCAGCGCCATGCTAGCGGGAGTAGAGTACGAGCAGTACTTC. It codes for CSAMLAGVEYEQYF.

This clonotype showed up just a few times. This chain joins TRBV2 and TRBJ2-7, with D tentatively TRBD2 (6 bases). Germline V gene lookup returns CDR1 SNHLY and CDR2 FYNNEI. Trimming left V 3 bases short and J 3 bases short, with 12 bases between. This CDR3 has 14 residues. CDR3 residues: CASSEEGGSYEQYF. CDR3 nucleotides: TGTGCCAGCAGTGAGGAGGGTGGAAGCTACGAGCAGTACTTC.

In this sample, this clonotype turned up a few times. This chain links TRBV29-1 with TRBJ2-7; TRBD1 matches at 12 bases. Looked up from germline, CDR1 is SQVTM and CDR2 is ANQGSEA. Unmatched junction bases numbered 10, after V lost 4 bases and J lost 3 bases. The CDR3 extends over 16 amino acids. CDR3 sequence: CSVGLGQGAENYEQYF. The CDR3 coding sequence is TGCAGCGTTGGTTTGGGACAGGGGGCTGAGAACTACGAGCAGTACTTC.

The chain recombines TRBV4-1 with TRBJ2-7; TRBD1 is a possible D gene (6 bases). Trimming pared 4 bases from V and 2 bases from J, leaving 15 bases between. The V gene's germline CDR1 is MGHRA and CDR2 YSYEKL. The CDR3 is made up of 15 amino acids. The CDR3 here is CASSPRTDGTYEQYF. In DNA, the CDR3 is TGCGCCAGCAGCCCCAGGACAGACGGAACCTACGAGCAGTACTTC.

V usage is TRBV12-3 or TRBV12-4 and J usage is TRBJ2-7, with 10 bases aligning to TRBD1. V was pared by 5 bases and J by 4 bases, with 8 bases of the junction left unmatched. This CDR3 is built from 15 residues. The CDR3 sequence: CASSPVGQGSYEQYF. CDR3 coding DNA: TGTGCCAGCAGTCCCGTGGGACAGGGGTCTTACGAGCAGTACTTC.

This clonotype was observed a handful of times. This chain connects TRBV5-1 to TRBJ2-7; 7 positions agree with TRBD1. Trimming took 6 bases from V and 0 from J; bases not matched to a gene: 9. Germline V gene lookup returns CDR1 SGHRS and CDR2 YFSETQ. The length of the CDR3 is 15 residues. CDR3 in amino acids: CASTPSRDSSYEQYF. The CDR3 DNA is TGCGCCAGCACCCCCAGCCGGGACAGCTCCTACGAGCAGTACTTC.